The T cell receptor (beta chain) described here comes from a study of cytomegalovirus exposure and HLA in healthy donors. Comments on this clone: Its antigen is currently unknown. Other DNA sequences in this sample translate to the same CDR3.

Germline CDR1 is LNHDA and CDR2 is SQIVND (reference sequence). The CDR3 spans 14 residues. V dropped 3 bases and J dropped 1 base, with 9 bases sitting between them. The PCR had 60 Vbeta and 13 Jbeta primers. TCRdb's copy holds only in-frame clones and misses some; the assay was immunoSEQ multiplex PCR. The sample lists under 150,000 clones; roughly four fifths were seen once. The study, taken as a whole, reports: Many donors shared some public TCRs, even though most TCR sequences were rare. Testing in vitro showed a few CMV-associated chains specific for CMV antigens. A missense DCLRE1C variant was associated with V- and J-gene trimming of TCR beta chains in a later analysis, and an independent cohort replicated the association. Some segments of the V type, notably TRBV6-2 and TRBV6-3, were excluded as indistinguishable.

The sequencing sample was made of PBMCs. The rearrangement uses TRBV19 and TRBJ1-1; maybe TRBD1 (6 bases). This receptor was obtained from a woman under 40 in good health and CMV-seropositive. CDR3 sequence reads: CASSIGQKNTEAFF. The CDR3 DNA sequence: TGTGCCAGTAGTATCGGACAGAAGAACACTGAAGCTTTCTTT.